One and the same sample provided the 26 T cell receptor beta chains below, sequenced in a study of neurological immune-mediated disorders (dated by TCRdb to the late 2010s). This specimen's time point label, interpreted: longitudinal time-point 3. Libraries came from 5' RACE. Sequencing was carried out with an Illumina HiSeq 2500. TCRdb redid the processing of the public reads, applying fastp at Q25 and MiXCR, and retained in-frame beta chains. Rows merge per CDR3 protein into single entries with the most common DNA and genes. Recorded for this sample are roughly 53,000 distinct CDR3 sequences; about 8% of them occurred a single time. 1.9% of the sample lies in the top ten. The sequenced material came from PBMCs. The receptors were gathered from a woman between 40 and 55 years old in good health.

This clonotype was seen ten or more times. DNA for the CDR3: TGCAGCGTTGAGGAGGTCTACGAGCAGTACTTC. The encoded protein is CSVEEVYEQYF. This chain links TRBV29-1 with TRBJ2-7; tentative D call: TRBD2 (5 bases). Trimming pared 3 bases from V and 3 bases from J, leaving 6 bases between. The length of the CDR3 is 11 residues. The germline gives CDR1 SQVTM, CDR2 ANQGSEA.

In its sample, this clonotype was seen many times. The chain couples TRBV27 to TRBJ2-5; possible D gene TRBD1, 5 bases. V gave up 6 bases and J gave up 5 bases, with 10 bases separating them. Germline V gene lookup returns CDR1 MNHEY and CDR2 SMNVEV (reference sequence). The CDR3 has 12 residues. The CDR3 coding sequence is TGTGCCAGCAGCCAGGGTCGGGAGACCCAGTACTTC. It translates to CASSQGRETQYF.

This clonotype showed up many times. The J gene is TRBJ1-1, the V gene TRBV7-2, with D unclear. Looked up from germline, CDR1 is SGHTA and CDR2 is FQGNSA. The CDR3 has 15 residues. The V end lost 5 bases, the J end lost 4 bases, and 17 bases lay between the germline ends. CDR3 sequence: CASSPLIVRPTEAFF. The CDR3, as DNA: TGTGCCAGCAGCCCCCTAATTGTGCGCCCCACTGAAGCTTTCTTT.

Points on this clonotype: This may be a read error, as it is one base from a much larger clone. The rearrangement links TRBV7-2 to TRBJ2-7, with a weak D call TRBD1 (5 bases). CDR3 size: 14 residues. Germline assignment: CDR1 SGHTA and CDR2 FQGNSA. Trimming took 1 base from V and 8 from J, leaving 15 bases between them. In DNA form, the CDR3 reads TGTGCCAGCAGCTTAGTTGGGGCGTTCGGCAAGCAGTACTTC. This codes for CASSLVGAFGKQYF. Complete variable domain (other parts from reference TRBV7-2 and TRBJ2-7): GAGVSQSPSNKVTEKGKDVELRCDPISGHTALYWYRQSLGQGLEFLIYFQGNSAPDKSGLPSDRFSAERTGGSVSTLTIQRTQQEDSAVYLCASSLVGAFGKQYFGPGTRLTVT.

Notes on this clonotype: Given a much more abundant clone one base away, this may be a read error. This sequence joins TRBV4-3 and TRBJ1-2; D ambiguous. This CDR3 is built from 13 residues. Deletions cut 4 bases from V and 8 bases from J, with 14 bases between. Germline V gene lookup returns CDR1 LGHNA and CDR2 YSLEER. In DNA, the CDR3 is TGCGCCAGCAGCCTCCTGGGGATGGACGGCTACACCTTC. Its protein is CASSLLGMDGYTF.

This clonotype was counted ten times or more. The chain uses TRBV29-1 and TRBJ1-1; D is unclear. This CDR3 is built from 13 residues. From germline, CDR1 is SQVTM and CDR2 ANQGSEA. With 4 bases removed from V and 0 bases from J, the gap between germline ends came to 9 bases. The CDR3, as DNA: TGCAGCGTTGCGCGCCCCTTGAACACTGAAGCTTTCTTT. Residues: CSVARPLNTEAFF.

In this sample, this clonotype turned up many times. The CDR3 nucleotides are TGTGCCAGCAGAAAAGATCAGGGGCCCTATGGCTACACCTTC. It specifies CASRKDQGPYGYTF. The chain links TRBV6-6 to TRBJ1-2, with D maybe TRBD1 (6 bases). Germline V gives CDR1 MNHNY, CDR2 SVGAGI (reference sequence). CDR3 length: 14 amino acids. V was cut by 6 bases and J by 4 bases, with 15 bases left in between.

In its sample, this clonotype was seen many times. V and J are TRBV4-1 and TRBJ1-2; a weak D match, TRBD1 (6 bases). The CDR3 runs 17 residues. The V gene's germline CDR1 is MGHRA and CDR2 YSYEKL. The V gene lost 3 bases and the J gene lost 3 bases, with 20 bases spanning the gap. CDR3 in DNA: TGCGCCAGCAGCCACACTCTTAACAGGAGGGGGGACTATGGCTACACCTTC. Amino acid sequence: CASSHTLNRRGDYGYTF.

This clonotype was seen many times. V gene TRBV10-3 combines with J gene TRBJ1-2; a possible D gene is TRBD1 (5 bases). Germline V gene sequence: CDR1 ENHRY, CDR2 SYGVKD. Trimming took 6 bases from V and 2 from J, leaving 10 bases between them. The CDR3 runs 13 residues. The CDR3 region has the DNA TGTGCCATCAGCGACAGTTCCAACTATGGCTACACCTTC. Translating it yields CAISDSSNYGYTF.

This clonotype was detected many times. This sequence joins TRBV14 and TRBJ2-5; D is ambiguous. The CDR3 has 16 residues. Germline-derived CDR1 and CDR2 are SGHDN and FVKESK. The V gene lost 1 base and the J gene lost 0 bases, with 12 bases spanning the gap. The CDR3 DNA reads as TGTGCCAGCAGCCAAGTGAGAAAACCGTACCAAGAGACCCAGTACTTC. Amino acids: CASSQVRKPYQETQYF. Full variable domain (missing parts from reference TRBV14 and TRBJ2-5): EAGVTQFPSHSVIEKGQTVTLRCDPISGHDNLYWYRRVMGKEIKFLLHFVKESKQDESGMPNNRFLAERTGGTYSTLKVQPAELEDSGVYFCASSQVRKPYQETQYFGPGTRLLVL.

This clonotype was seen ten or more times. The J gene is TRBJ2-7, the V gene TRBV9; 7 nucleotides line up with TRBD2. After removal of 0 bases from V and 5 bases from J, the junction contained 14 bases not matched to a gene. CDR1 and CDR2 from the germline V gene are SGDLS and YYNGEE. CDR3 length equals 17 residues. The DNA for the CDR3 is TGTGCCAGCAGCGTAGAGGGAGGTGGGGAGGGCCTGGACGAGCAGTACTTC. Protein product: CASSVEGGGEGLDEQYF.

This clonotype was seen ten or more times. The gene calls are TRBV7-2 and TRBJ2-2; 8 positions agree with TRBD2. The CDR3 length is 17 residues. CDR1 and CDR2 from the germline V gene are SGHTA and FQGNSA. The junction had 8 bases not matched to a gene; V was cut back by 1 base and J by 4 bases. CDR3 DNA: TGTGCCAGCAGCTTAGGGGTTGCGGGGGGTTTCACCGGGGAGCTGTTTTTT. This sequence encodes CASSLGVAGGFTGELFF.

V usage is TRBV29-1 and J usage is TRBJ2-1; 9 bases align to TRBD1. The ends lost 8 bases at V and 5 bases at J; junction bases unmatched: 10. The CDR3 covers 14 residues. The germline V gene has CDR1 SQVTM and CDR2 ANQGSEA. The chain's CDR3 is CSYATGDRDNEQFF. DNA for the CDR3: TGCAGCTACGCCACCGGGGACAGGGACAATGAGCAGTTCTTC.

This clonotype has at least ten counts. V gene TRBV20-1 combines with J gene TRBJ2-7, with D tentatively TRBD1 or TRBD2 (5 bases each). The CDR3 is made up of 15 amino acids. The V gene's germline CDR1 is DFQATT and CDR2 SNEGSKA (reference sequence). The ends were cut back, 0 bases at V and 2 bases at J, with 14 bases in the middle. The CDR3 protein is CSARDQRGDPYEQYF. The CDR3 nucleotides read TGCAGTGCTAGAGATCAGAGAGGGGACCCCTACGAGCAGTACTTC.

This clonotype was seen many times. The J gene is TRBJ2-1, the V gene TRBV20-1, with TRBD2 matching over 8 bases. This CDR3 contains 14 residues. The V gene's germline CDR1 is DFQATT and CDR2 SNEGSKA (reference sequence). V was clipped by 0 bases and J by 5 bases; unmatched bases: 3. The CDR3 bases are TGCAGTGCTAGAGAACTAGCGGCTAACAATGAGCAGTTCTTC. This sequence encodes CSARELAANNEQFF.

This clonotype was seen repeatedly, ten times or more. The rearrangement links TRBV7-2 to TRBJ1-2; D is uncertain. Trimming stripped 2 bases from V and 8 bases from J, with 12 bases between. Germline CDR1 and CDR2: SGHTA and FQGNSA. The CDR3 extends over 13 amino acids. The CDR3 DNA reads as TGTGCCAGCAGCTTAATGGGGATCGAGGGCTACACCTTC. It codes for CASSLMGIEGYTF.

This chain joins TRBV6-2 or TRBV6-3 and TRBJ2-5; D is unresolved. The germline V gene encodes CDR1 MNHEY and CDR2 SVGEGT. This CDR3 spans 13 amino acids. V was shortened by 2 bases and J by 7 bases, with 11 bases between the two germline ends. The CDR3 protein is CASSYPGPGTQYF. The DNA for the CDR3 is TGTGCCAGCAGTTACCCCGGACCGGGGACCCAGTACTTC.

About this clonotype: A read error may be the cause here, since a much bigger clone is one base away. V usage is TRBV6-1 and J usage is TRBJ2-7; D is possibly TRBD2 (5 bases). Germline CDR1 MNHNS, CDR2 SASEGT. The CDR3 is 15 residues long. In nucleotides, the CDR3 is TGTGCCAGCGGTGAAATCGGGGAGAGGGCCTACGAGCAGTACTTC. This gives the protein CASGEIGERAYEQYF.

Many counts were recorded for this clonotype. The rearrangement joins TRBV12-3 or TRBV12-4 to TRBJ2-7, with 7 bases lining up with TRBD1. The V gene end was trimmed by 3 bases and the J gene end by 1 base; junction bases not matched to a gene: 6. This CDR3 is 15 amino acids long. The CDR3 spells CASSFLQGPSYEQYF. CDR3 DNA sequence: TGTGCCAGCAGTTTTTTACAGGGGCCTTCCTACGAGCAGTACTTC.

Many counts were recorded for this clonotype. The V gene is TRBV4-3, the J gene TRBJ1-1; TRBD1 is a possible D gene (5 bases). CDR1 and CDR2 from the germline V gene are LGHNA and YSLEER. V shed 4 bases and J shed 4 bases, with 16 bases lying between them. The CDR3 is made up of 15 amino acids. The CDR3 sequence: CASSLWGGLGTEAFF. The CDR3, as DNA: TGCGCCAGCAGCCTCTGGGGGGGACTGGGCACTGAAGCTTTCTTT.

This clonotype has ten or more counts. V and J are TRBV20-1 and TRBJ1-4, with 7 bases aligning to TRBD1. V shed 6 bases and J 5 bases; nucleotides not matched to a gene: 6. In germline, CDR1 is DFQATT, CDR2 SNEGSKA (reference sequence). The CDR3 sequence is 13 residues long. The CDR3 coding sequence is TGCAGTGCCCCGGGACAGACAAATGAAAAACTGTTTTTT. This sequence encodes CSAPGQTNEKLFF.

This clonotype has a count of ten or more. The CDR3 here is CASSEPGRKAGELFF. In nucleotides, the CDR3 is TGTGCCAGCAGTGAACCCGGTAGAAAGGCCGGGGAGCTGTTTTTT. The rearrangement links TRBV25-1 to TRBJ2-2; D gene ambiguous. Germline CDR1 MGHDK, CDR2 SYGVNS. This CDR3 spans 15 amino acids. The V end lost 2 bases, the J end lost 6 bases, and 13 bases lay between the germline ends.

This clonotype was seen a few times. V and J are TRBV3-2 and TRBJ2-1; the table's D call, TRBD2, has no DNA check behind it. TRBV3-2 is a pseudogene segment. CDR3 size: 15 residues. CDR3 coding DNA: TGTGCCAGCAGCCAAACTAGTGAGCTTGGGAGTGAGCAGTTCTTC. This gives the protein CASSQTSELGSEQFF.

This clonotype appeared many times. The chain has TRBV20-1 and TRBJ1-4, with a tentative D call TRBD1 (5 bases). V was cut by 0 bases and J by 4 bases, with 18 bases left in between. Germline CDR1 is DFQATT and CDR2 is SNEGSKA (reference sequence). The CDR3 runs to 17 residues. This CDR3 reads CSARDPREVFGNEKLFF. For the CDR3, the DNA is TGCAGTGCTAGAGACCCCAGGGAGGTTTTCGGTAATGAAAAACTGTTTTTT.

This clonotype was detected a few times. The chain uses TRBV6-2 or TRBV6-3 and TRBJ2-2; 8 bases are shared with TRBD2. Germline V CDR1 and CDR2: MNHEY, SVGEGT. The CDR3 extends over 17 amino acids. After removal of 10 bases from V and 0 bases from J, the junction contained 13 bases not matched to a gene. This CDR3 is CATRDETSVANTGELFF. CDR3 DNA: TGTGCCACCAGGGACGAGACTAGCGTAGCGAACACCGGGGAGCTGTTTTTT.

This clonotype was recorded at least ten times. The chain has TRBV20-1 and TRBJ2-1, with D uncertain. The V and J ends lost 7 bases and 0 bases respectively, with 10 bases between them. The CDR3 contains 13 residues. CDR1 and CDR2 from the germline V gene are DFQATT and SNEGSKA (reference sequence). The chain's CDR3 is CSGTDSSYNEQFF. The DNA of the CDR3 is TGCAGTGGGACGGATAGCTCCTACAATGAGCAGTTCTTC.